This TCR beta chain was retrieved from a study of siplizumab effects on memory and regulatory T cells. The count of this clone is one. Its antigen is unknown. Clones were read by immunoSEQ multiplex PCR, and TCRdb kept only the in-frame ones, dropping some. The table lists just over 40,000 clones, 89% of them singletons. General observations from the study: Versus under 35% in controls, the mappable alloreactive CD4+ clones averaged around 68% Treg-derived with siplizumab.

CDR1 and CDR2 (germline): MNHNS, SASEGT. The length of the CDR3 is 15 residues. Trimming took 0 bases from V and 7 from J, leaving 13 bases between them. Sequenced input: naive CD4+ T cells sorted from blood. The chain links TRBV6-1 to TRBJ1-5; D remains ambiguous. This sequence originates from a human donor in good health. The CDR3 sequence: CASSEAGILEQPQHF. DNA of the CDR3: TGTGCCAGCAGTGAAGCGGGGATCTTGGAGCAGCCCCAGCATTTT.